Listed below are T cell receptor beta chains from one sample, sequenced in a study of T cells in Graves' hyperthyroidism and ophthalmopathy. TCRdb reprocessed the multiplex PCR reads via MiXCR and lists one record per CDR3 protein. The table has approximately 510,000 distinct CDR3 sequences, 35% to 50% seen once. Sequences were obtained from peripheral blood or thyroid tissue (not recorded which). The receptors were gathered from an adult woman with Graves' disease, either hyperthyroidism or ophthalmopathy (not recorded which). Each CDR3 is given with its conserved first and last residue. The D gene is left open where the match is weak. Size tells how often a clone was seen (once, few, many) or the class of an expanded clone, and some rows leave it out.

>TRBD2|TRBV7-9|TRBJ2-7|many
CASSPRGSGDLHEQYF
TGTGCCAGCAGTCCTCGGGGGAGCGGGGACCTCCACGAGCAGTACTTC
>.|TRBV7-9|TRBJ2-6|.
CASSSGPPSSGANVLTF
TGTGCCAGCAGCTCCGGTCCTCCCAGCTCTGGGGCCAACGTCCTGACTTTC
>.|TRBV5-4|TRBJ2-7|.
CASSLTSSSYEQYF
TGTGCCAGCAGCCTGACATCTAGCTCCTACGAGCAGTACTTC
>TRBD1|TRBV19|TRBJ2-7|few
CASREQGVAYEQYF
TGTGCCAGTAGAGAACAGGGGGTCGCCTACGAGCAGTACTTC
>TRBD1|TRBV2|TRBJ2-5|many
CATDRDRETQYF
TGTGCCACTGACAGGGATAGGGAGACCCAGTACTTC
>.|TRBV20-1|TRBJ2-7|.
CSAARWTETYEQYF
TGCAGTGCTGCCCGATGGACAGAGACCTACGAGCAGTACTTC
>TRBD1|TRBV20-1|TRBJ2-6|.
CSPDRGASGANVLTF
TGCAGTCCGGACAGGGGAGCCTCTGGGGCCAACGTCCTGACTTTC
>.|TRBV10-2|TRBJ2-7|few
CASRGREGQLTNEQYF
TGCGCCAGCCGGGGAAGGGAGGGACAACTTACCAACGAGCAGTACTTC
>.|TRBV19|TRBJ2-7|.
CASSSPTSYEQYF
TGTGCCAGTAGTTCCCCGACATCCTACGAGCAGTACTTC
>.|TRBV29-1|TRBJ1-1|many
CSVAGHMNTEAFF
TGCAGCGTCGCCGGCCATATGAACACTGAAGCTTTCTTT
>TRBD1|TRBV15|TRBJ2-5|.
CATSVDRGGETQYF
TGTGCCACCAGCGTCGACAGGGGGGGCGAGACCCAGTACTTC
>.|TRBV7-8|TRBJ1-1|.
CASRSGQTMNTEAFF
TGTGCCAGCAGGTCCGGCCAAACTATGAACACTGAAGCTTTCTTT
>.|TRBV10-3|TRBJ1-1|many
CAISYQGTEAFF
TGTGCCATCAGTTACCAGGGCACTGAAGCTTTCTTT
>TRBD2|TRBV19|TRBJ2-7|.
CASGGRNSYEQYF
TGTGCCAGTGGCGGGAGGAACTCCTACGAGCAGTACTTC
>.|TRBV7-2|TRBJ2-7|few
CASGGEFYEQYF
TGTGCCAGCGGGGGTGAGTTCTACGAGCAGTACTTC
>.|TRBV11-1|TRBJ1-1|many
CASSPPYTEAFF
TGTGCCAGCAGCCCGCCGTACACTGAAGCTTTCTTT
>.|TRBV25-1|TRBJ2-5|.
CASSDNTGPKTQYF
TGTGCCAGCAGTGACAATACAGGGCCCAAGACCCAGTACTTC
>.|TRBV10-3|TRBJ1-1|.
CAISESGIGLSPEAFF
TGTGCCATCAGTGAGTCCGGCATAGGACTTTCCCCTGAAGCTTTCTTT
>.|TRBV6-1|TRBJ1-2|many
CASSEGRTGGYTF
TGTGCCAGCAGTGAAGGAAGGACTGGCGGCTACACCTTC
>TRBD1|TRBV29-1|TRBJ1-4|.
CSVPGQGAPEKLFF
TGCAGCGTCCCGGGACAGGGGGCACCTGAAAAACTGTTTTTT
>TRBD1|TRBV25-1|TRBJ1-2|.
CASSVTGTAIIYYGYTF
TGTGCCAGCAGCGTAACGGGGACAGCAATTATCTACTATGGCTACACCTTC
>TRBD1|TRBV6-1|TRBJ1-1|many
CASSERTGGAGTEAFF
TGTGCCAGCAGTGAACGGACAGGGGGCGCGGGTACTGAAGCTTTCTTT
>TRBD1|TRBV7-9|TRBJ1-3|.
CASSQSGTDAGNTIYF
TGCGCCAGCAGCCAATCTGGGACAGACGCTGGAAACACCATATATTTT
>.|TRBV2|TRBJ2-3|.
CASSVLGGFADTQYF
TGTGCCAGCAGTGTGTTAGGCGGGTTTGCAGATACGCAGTATTTT
>.|TRBV7-9|TRBJ1-4|.
CASSSPEDEKLCF
TGTGCCAGCAGCTCCCCCGAAGATGAAAAACTGTGTTTT
>TRBD1|TRBV7-2|TRBJ1-1|.
CASGQGRNTEAFF
TGTGCCAGCGGACAGGGCCGGAACACTGAAGCTTTCTTT
>.|TRBV9|TRBJ1-1|many
CASSVGGEGEAFF
TGTGCCAGCAGCGTCGGGGGAGAGGGTGAAGCTTTCTTT
>.|TRBV7-8|TRBJ2-5|many
CASSFSGLETQYF
TGTGCCAGCAGCTTCTCAGGGCTGGAGACCCAGTACTTC
>.|TRBV29-1|TRBJ2-5|many
CSVEGTRQGLGETQYF
TGCAGCGTTGAAGGCACGCGACAGGGACTGGGAGAGACCCAGTACTTC
>.|TRBV7-6|TRBJ1-3|many
CASSSQSQRNSGNTIYF
TGTGCCAGCAGCTCCCAATCACAACGGAACTCTGGAAACACCATATATTTT
>.|TRBV14|TRBJ2-5|.
CASSHIAETQYF
TGTGCCAGCAGTCACATAGCAGAGACCCAGTACTTC
>.|TRBV15|TRBJ2-3|once
CATQVGRQRDTQYF
TGTGCCACCCAGGTCGGGCGCCAGAGGGACACGCAGTATTTT
>TRBD1|TRBV20-1|TRBJ1-2|.
CSARPGTGKSSYTF
TGCAGTGCCCGCCCCGGGACAGGGAAAAGTAGCTACACCTTC
>.|TRBV6-1|TRBJ1-1|once
CASSLGGAVTEAFF
TGTGCCAGCAGCCTAGGTGGGGCGGTCACTGAAGCTTTCTTT
>TRBD2|TRBV10-3|TRBJ2-1|.
CAISDGGSSYNEQFF
TGTGCCATCAGCGACGGGGGGTCGTCCTACAATGAGCAGTTCTTC
>.|TRBV29-1|TRBJ2-5|few
CSVEGFSALLETQYF
TGCAGCGTTGAAGGGTTCAGCGCCCTTTTAGAGACCCAGTACTTC
>.|TRBV15|TRBJ1-2|many
CATSRDVAPTNYGYTF
TGTGCCACCAGCAGAGATGTAGCCCCCACTAACTATGGCTACACCTTC
>.|TRBV20-1|TRBJ2-7|.
CSARQVQVPYEQYF
TGCAGTGCTCGGCAAGTACAGGTTCCCTACGAGCAGTACTTC
>.|TRBV14|TRBJ1-2|.
CASSQDGILYGYTF
TGTGCCAGCAGCCAAGATGGGATCCTCTATGGCTACACCTTC
>.|TRBV24-1|TRBJ2-5|many
CATSDFGGGLETQYF
TGTGCCACCAGTGATTTCGGAGGGGGCCTGGAGACCCAGTACTTC
>TRBD1|TRBV29-1|TRBJ1-4|.
CSAVDRANEKLFF
TGCAGCGCTGTGGACAGGGCAAATGAAAAACTGTTTTTT
>.|TRBV10-2|TRBJ2-5|.
CASQQGGYQETQYF
TGCGCCAGCCAACAGGGTGGATACCAAGAGACCCAGTACTTC
>TRBD1|TRBV29-1|TRBJ2-5|many
CSVERRDRAETQYF
TGCAGCGTTGAACGAAGAGACAGGGCAGAGACCCAGTACTTC
>.|TRBV4-3|TRBJ2-2|few
CASSQDRSATGTGELFF
TGCGCCAGCAGCCAAGATCGTAGCGCCACGGGAACCGGGGAGCTGTTTTTT
>.|TRBV12-3/TRBV12-4|TRBJ1-1|many
CASSRTGFFLVFF
TGTGCCAGCAGCCGTACAGGGTTCTTCTTGGTTTTCTTT
>TRBD2|TRBV29-1|TRBJ2-5|.
CSVDSASGETQYF
TGCAGCGTTGATTCGGCTAGCGGGGAGACCCAGTACTTC
>TRBD2|TRBV11-2|TRBJ2-5|.
CASSLGLAGEGETQYF
TGTGCCAGCAGCTTAGGCCTAGCGGGAGAGGGAGAGACCCAGTACTTC
>.|TRBV13|TRBJ2-7|few
CASTLDGSSYEQYF
TGTGCCAGCACCCTAGACGGGAGCTCCTACGAGCAGTACTTC
>.|TRBV10-3|TRBJ1-2|.
CASSGGAHGGYTF
TGTGCCAGCAGTGGCGGGGCCCACGGGGGCTACACCTTC
>TRBD1|TRBV10-3|TRBJ1-1|.
CATRPGPGTGNTEAFF
TGTGCCACTAGACCGGGCCCCGGGACAGGGAACACTGAAGCTTTCTTT
>.|TRBV5-5|TRBJ1-1|.
CASSQAPTEAFF
TGTGCCAGCAGCCAGGCTCCCACTGAAGCTTTCTTT
>.|TRBV5-1|TRBJ2-6|many
CASSLGSAGANVLTF
TGCGCCAGCAGCTTGGGATCAGCTGGGGCCAACGTCCTGACTTTC
>.|TRBV5-1|TRBJ2-5|.
CASSDFVLQPQYF
TGCGCCAGCAGTGATTTTGTTCTTCAGCCCCAGTACTTC